This T cell receptor beta chain was found in a study of CD8+ T cells in alopecia areata. V lost 8 bases and J lost 2; bases outside the gene matches: 4. The CDR3 extends over 12 amino acids. Looked up from germline, CDR1 is SQVTM and CDR2 is ANQGSEA. In each case, RNA was isolated and then reverse transcribed into cDNA as the sequencing template. TCRdb's copy holds only in-frame clones and misses some; the assay was immunoSEQ multiplex PCR. The sample lists about 120,000 clones, around 48% occurring once. Sorting of CD4+ and CD8+ T cells was performed on PBMCs. Sequenced: NKG2D-low CD8+ T cells sorted from blood. The sequence was collected from a human donor with alopecia areata. The V gene is TRBV29-1, the J gene TRBJ2-7; 9 bases agree with TRBD1. The CDR3 loop is CSIRDRAYEQYF. For the CDR3, the DNA is TGCAGCATCCGGGACAGGGCCTACGAGCAGTACTTC.